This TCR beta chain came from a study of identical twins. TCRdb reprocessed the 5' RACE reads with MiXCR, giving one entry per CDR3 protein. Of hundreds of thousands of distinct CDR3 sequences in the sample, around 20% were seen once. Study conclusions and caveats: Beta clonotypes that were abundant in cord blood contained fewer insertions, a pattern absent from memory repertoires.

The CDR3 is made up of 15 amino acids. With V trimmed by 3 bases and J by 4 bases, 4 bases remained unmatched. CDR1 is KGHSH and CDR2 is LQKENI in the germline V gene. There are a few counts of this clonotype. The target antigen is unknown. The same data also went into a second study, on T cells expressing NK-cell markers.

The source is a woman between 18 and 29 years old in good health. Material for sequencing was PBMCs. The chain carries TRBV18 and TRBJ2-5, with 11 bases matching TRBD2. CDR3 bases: TGTGCCAGCTCACCTCCAGGACTAGCGGGAGAGACCCAGTACTTC. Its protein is CASSPPGLAGETQYF.